Detailed here is one TCR beta chain. Its antigen is currently unknown. The sample is drawn from a study of T cells in localized non-small cell lung cancer. General observations from the study: Uninvolved adjacent lung had higher T cell clonality than tumor and all other tissues.

The method was immunoSEQ multiplex PCR; TCRdb's version includes in-frame clones alone and lacks a portion of them. Of 30,000 to 40,000 clones listed, 80% to 90% were seen once; the top ten hold more than 5.5%. In germline, CDR1 is SNHLY, CDR2 FYNNEI. This CDR3 is built from 14 residues. V lost 6 bases and J 4 bases, leaving 15 bases between the germline ends. The clonotype was recovered from a male donor older than 55 with stage II lung adenocarcinoma. V is TRBV2 and J is TRBJ1-1; no firm D call. The sequencing used peripheral blood mononuclear cells, collected before any cancer treatment. CDR3 in amino acids: CASRPIGLGTEAFF. DNA of the CDR3: TGTGCCAGCAGACCCATAGGATTAGGCACTGAAGCTTTCTTT. Full variable domain (outside the CDR3, taken from reference TRBV2 and TRBJ1-1): EPEVTQTPSHQVTQMGQEVILRCVPISNHLYFYWYRQILGQKVEFLVSFYNNEISEKSEIFDDQFSVERPDGSNFTLKIRSTKLEDSAMYFCASRPIGLGTEAFFGQGTRLTVV.